This T cell receptor (beta chain) originates from a study of blood T cells in healthy people across ages. Caucasian individuals from Russia who were healthy and aged about 6 to 95 acted as donors. It was about 10 milliliters of peripheral blood that were drawn from each donor. A minimum of 5 micrograms of total RNA was extracted per sample. The CDR3 extends over 16 amino acids. V gave up 0 bases and J gave up 8 bases, with 19 bases separating them. Germline values: CDR1 KGHSH, CDR2 LQKENI. The authors ran a second PCR of 7 to 11 cycles using a sample-barcoded 5' primer and a J-beta primer mix. In TCRdb, the 5' RACE reads were re-called with MiXCR into one record per CDR3 protein. This repertoire shows under 2,000,000 distinct CDR3 sequences, roughly 52% found once; its top ten account for roughly 2.1%. Comment on this clonotype: Its antigen remains unknown.

General study results and limits: Naive T cell percentage by flow cytometry tracked strongly with beta diversity.

The receptor's source is a woman in her 40s in good health. The rearrangement links TRBV18 to TRBJ1-2, with unresolved D. Sequencing was performed on blood. In DNA, the CDR3 is TGTGCCAGCTCACCACCTTCAAGCCAGCATCTAACCGGCTACACCTTC. Translation gives CASSPPSSQHLTGYTF.